These T cell receptor beta chains were read from a single sample in a study of CD8 T cells in Susac syndrome. TCRdb redid the calling of the immunoSEQ multiplex PCR reads with MiXCR, one entry per CDR3 protein. The data contain 100,000 to 150,000 distinct CDR3 sequences, nearly 95% of them singletons. The material sequenced was CD4+ T cells from PBMCs. Receptor source: a human donor in good health. The CDR3 runs from the conserved cysteine through the conserved F or W. A D gene is named only where the DNA matches it firmly. For some rows the clone size is stated as once, few or many, or as a class when expanded; others skip it.

J: TRBJ2-2
size: .
D: TRBD1
V: TRBV4-1
DNA: TGCGCCAGCAGCCAAGGGCAGGACAGGCCCTCCGCCGGGGAGCTGTTTTTT
CDR3: CASSQGQDRPSAGELFF

J: TRBJ2-3
size: .
D: TRBD2
V: TRBV20-1
DNA: TGCAGTGCTAGAGATGGGGCGGGAGGGCCAGATACGCAGTATTTT
CDR3: CSARDGAGGPDTQYF

J: TRBJ2-5
size: .
D: .
V: TRBV6-1
DNA: TGTGCCAGCAGGCCCCCGGGACTCCAAGAGACCCAGTACTTC
CDR3: CASRPPGLQETQYF

J: TRBJ1-2
size: .
D: .
V: TRBV23-1
DNA: TGCGCCAGCAGTCAACCGAAACCAAAGTGGCAGGAGAGGGGCTACACCTTC
CDR3: CASSQPKPKWQERGYTF

J: TRBJ2-7
size: .
D: .
V: TRBV29-1
DNA: TGCAGCGTTGGCCTTTCCAGGGGATTCTACGAGCAGTACTTC
CDR3: CSVGLSRGFYEQYF

J: TRBJ2-1
size: .
D: .
V: TRBV18
DNA: TGTGCCAGCTCACCATCCGGGAGACTGGCGTCCTACAATGAGCAGTTCTTC
CDR3: CASSPSGRLASYNEQFF

J: TRBJ2-5
size: .
D: TRBD1
V: TRBV5-1
DNA: TGCGCCAGCAGCCAAACAGGGGGCGCAGGGGAGACCCAGTACTTC
CDR3: CASSQTGGAGETQYF

J: TRBJ1-3
size: .
D: TRBD1
V: TRBV15
DNA: TGTGCCACCAGCCGGGACAGGAGCTCTGGAAACACCATATATTTT
CDR3: CATSRDRSSGNTIYF

J: TRBJ2-1
size: .
D: .
V: TRBV5-1
DNA: TGCGCCAGCAGCTTGGGCTATTTGGGCTACAATGAGCAGTTCTTC
CDR3: CASSLGYLGYNEQFF

J: TRBJ2-6
size: .
D: .
V: TRBV19
DNA: TGTGCCAGTAGTACATTGGGCACCTCTGGGGCCAACGTCCTGACTTTC
CDR3: CASSTLGTSGANVLTF

J: TRBJ2-3
size: .
D: TRBD2
V: TRBV10-3
DNA: TGTGCCATCAGTGAGTCGACTAGCGGGAGCAGTACGCAGTATTTT
CDR3: CAISESTSGSSTQYF

J: TRBJ2-7
size: .
D: .
V: TRBV7-9
DNA: TGTGCCAGCAGCCCCAGGCGGGAGCAGTACTTC
CDR3: CASSPRREQYF

J: TRBJ2-7
size: .
D: .
V: TRBV10-3
DNA: TGTGCCATCAGTGAGTCTGGGGCAGGAGAGCAGTACTTC
CDR3: CAISESGAGEQYF

J: TRBJ2-5
size: .
D: .
V: TRBV12-3/TRBV12-4
DNA: TGTGCCAGCAGTTTCTGGGGGGGCGCTTTTGTCCAAGAGACCCAGTACTTC
CDR3: CASSFWGGAFVQETQYF

J: TRBJ2-1
size: once
D: .
V: TRBV19
DNA: TGTGCCAGTCGGAGCCCTAGGAATGAGCAGTTCTTC
CDR3: CASRSPRNEQFF

J: TRBJ2-2
size: .
D: TRBD1
V: TRBV19
DNA: TGTGCCAGTAGCCCCAGGGGACAGCCGAACACCGGGGAGCTGTTTTTT
CDR3: CASSPRGQPNTGELFF

J: TRBJ2-3
size: .
D: TRBD2
V: TRBV29-1
DNA: TGCAGCGTTGGAACTAGCGGGAGTGGTGTAGATACGCAGTATTTT
CDR3: CSVGTSGSGVDTQYF

J: TRBJ1-2
size: .
D: .
V: TRBV27
DNA: TGTGCCAGCGGACGTGTGGGCTATGGCTACACCTTC
CDR3: CASGRVGYGYTF

J: TRBJ1-4
size: .
D: .
V: TRBV6-6
DNA: TGTGCCAGCAGTTATAAGGAAAAACTGTTTTTT
CDR3: CASSYKEKLFF

J: TRBJ2-1
size: .
D: TRBD2
V: TRBV6-6
DNA: TGTGCCAGCACCGGGACTAGCGGACTCAATGAGCAGTTCTTC
CDR3: CASTGTSGLNEQFF

J: TRBJ1-4
size: .
D: .
V: TRBV28
DNA: TGTGCCAGCAGGCGGACGGCGGGAAAACTGTTTTTT
CDR3: CASRRTAGKLFF

J: TRBJ2-2
size: .
D: TRBD1
V: TRBV2
DNA: TGTGCCAGCAGTGGGGACAGGGGTACGAACACCGGGGAGCTGTTTTTT
CDR3: CASSGDRGTNTGELFF

J: TRBJ2-2
size: once
D: .
V: TRBV7-9
DNA: TGTGCCAGCAGCTTAGCAAGTGGAGCCCTCCTTATTCCCCCCGGGGAGCTGTTTTTT
CDR3: CASSLASGALLIPPGELFF

J: TRBJ1-2
size: .
D: TRBD1
V: TRBV28
DNA: TGTGCCAGCATTAGAGGGGGCTGGAACTATGGCTACACCTTC
CDR3: CASIRGGWNYGYTF

J: TRBJ2-5
size: .
D: TRBD1
V: TRBV3-1
DNA: TGTGCCAGCGGGATTCCCACAGGGGTTGTTCCAGAGACCCAGTACTTC
CDR3: CASGIPTGVVPETQYF

J: TRBJ2-5
size: .
D: TRBD2
V: TRBV7-2
DNA: TGTGCCAGCAGCCCACCCTCGCGGGGGAACCAAGAGACCCAGTACTTC
CDR3: CASSPPSRGNQETQYF

J: TRBJ2-1
size: .
D: .
V: TRBV30
DNA: TGTGCCTGGAGCCTCCCCACATCCTCGCAGTTCTTC
CDR3: CAWSLPTSSQFF

J: TRBJ2-7
size: .
D: .
V: TRBV20-1
DNA: TGCAGTGCGCCTCAGGGGGGACTCTACGAGCAGTACTTC
CDR3: CSAPQGGLYEQYF

J: TRBJ1-4
size: .
D: .
V: TRBV29-1
DNA: TGCAGCGTCCTCTACCGGCCTCAAGGAAAACTGTTTTTT
CDR3: CSVLYRPQGKLFF

J: TRBJ1-1
size: .
D: TRBD1
V: TRBV28
DNA: TGTGCCAGCAGCCTAACCACAGGGGGAGCTTTCTTT
CDR3: CASSLTTGGAFF

J: TRBJ2-1
size: .
D: .
V: TRBV19
DNA: TGTGCCAGTAGTGTTGACTCAGGCCCCTACAATGAGCAGTTCTTC
CDR3: CASSVDSGPYNEQFF

J: TRBJ2-5
size: .
D: .
V: TRBV2
DNA: TGTGCCAGTCAACCCCAACAGGGCCGGGAGACCCAGTACTTC
CDR3: CASQPQQGRETQYF

J: TRBJ1-5
size: .
D: .
V: TRBV28
DNA: TGTGCCAGCAGTCTCCGGCGCCCCCACAGGGGCAATCAGCCCCAGCATTTT
CDR3: CASSLRRPHRGNQPQHF

J: TRBJ2-6
size: few
D: .
V: TRBV6-4
DNA: TGTGCCAGCAGGGGTTCTGGGGCCAACGTCCTGACTTTC
CDR3: CASRGSGANVLTF

J: TRBJ2-7
size: .
D: TRBD2
V: TRBV28
DNA: TGTGCCAGCAGTCCGGGACTAGCGGGGGAGCAGTACTTC
CDR3: CASSPGLAGEQYF

J: TRBJ1-1
size: .
D: TRBD1
V: TRBV10-3
DNA: TGTGCCATCATGCCCACAGGGGACACTGAAGCTTTCTTT
CDR3: CAIMPTGDTEAFF

J: TRBJ1-1
size: .
D: .
V: TRBV29-1
DNA: TGCAGCGTTTTGAACAGTCCCACTGAAGCTTTCTTT
CDR3: CSVLNSPTEAFF

J: TRBJ2-7
size: .
D: .
V: TRBV9
DNA: TGTGCCAGCAGCGTAGGGGAGTTCAACGAGCAGTACTTC
CDR3: CASSVGEFNEQYF

J: TRBJ2-3
size: .
D: .
V: TRBV5-1
DNA: TGCGCCAGCAGCTTTTTTCCTGGCTTCACAGATACGCAGTATTTT
CDR3: CASSFFPGFTDTQYF

J: TRBJ2-1
size: once
D: TRBD1
V: TRBV29-1
DNA: TGCAGCGCCCCGGAGGGACAGGGGCACTCCTACAATGAGCAGTTCTTC
CDR3: CSAPEGQGHSYNEQFF

J: TRBJ2-3
size: .
D: .
V: TRBV20-1
DNA: TGCAGTGTAGGGGCGGATACGCAGTATTTT
CDR3: CSVGADTQYF

J: TRBJ2-7
size: .
D: .
V: TRBV28
DNA: TGTGCCAGCAGGATACCGGGGCCTACGTCCCCGCAGTACTTC
CDR3: CASRIPGPTSPQYF

J: TRBJ1-2
size: .
D: .
V: TRBV28
DNA: TGTGCCAGCAGATCAATCAGACAGAACTATGGCTACACCTTC
CDR3: CASRSIRQNYGYTF

J: TRBJ1-5
size: once
D: .
V: TRBV12-3/TRBV12-4
DNA: TGTGCCAGCAGTTTATGGTCGAATCAGCCCCAGCATTTT
CDR3: CASSLWSNQPQHF

J: TRBJ2-2
size: .
D: .
V: TRBV28
DNA: TGTGCCAGTATGAACACCGGGGAGCTGTTTTTT
CDR3: CASMNTGELFF

J: TRBJ2-7
size: .
D: .
V: TRBV27
DNA: TGTGCCAGCAGTTTAGGGGGTAACTCTCCCTCCGAGCAGTACTTC
CDR3: CASSLGGNSPSEQYF

J: TRBJ2-1
size: .
D: .
V: TRBV9
DNA: TGTGCCAGCACCCGCGGGTCCTTGGGTGAGCAGTTCTTC
CDR3: CASTRGSLGEQFF

J: TRBJ2-7
size: .
D: TRBD1
V: TRBV7-2
DNA: TGTGCCAGCAGCTTTCGACCGGGACAGGGGGCCGGCGAGCAGTACTTC
CDR3: CASSFRPGQGAGEQYF

J: TRBJ2-7
size: .
D: TRBD1
V: TRBV28
DNA: TGTGCCAGCAGTTCCCTGGGACAGGGGACTTACGAGCAGTACTTC
CDR3: CASSSLGQGTYEQYF

J: TRBJ1-2
size: .
D: TRBD1
V: TRBV27
DNA: TGTGCCAGCAGTTTATCGACAGGGTTCTATGGCTACACCTTC
CDR3: CASSLSTGFYGYTF

J: TRBJ1-5
size: .
D: .
V: TRBV6-6
DNA: TGTGCCAGCAGACAATCGGGGCGCCGGGGGCAGCCCCAGCATTTT
CDR3: CASRQSGRRGQPQHF

J: TRBJ2-3
size: .
D: .
V: TRBV3-1
DNA: TGTGCCAGCAGCCAAGGCGCGGTGGGACGGGCTGTGGATTTT
CDR3: CASSQGAVGRAVDF